These 29 T cell receptor beta chains share one sample of origin, sequenced in a study of blood T cell repertoires in COVID-19. Sequencing was performed with immunoSEQ multiplex PCR; in TCRdb, only in-frame clones are kept and a portion is missing. Of approximately 310,000 clones in the sample, 70% to 90% are singletons; the top ten hold around 2.2%. The sequencing sample was made of PBMCs or T cells enriched from blood (not recorded which). All receptors come from a man aged 25-45 years who had recovered from COVID-19.

This clone was counted at least ten times. The chain has TRBV11-2 and TRBJ2-7; D call uncertain. The V gene lost 5 bases and the J gene lost 5 bases, with 10 bases spanning the gap. Per germline, CDR1 SGHAT and CDR2 FQNNGV. This CDR3 has 12 residues. DNA of the CDR3: TGTGCCAGCAGCCCCTCCAGAAACGAGCAGTACTTC. Amino acid sequence: CASSPSRNEQYF.

The chain uses TRBV15 and TRBJ1-5; D remains unclear. The CDR3 length is 16 residues. Trimming took 0 bases from V and 2 from J, leaving 11 bases between them. Germline assignment: CDR1 LNHNV and CDR2 YYDKDF (reference sequence). CDR3 region: CATSRDVPRGNQPQHF. The CDR3 DNA reads TGTGCCACCAGCAGAGATGTCCCACGGGGCAATCAGCCCCAGCATTTT.

The J gene is TRBJ1-4, the V gene TRBV5-1; D unclear. CDR3 length equals 17 residues. V was clipped by 0 bases and J by 0 bases, with 12 bases between them. Germline loops: CDR1 SGHRS, CDR2 YFSETQ. The DNA for the CDR3 is TGCGCCAGCAGCTTGGTTAGGAGTAGTGCAACTAATGAAAAACTGTTTTTT. Translation gives CASSLVRSSATNEKLFF.

Concerning this clone: Other DNA sequences in the same sample also yield this CDR3. CDR3 nucleotide sequence: TGTGCCAGCTCACCACGCCAGGGCAACTATGGCTACACCTTC. This gives the protein CASSPRQGNYGYTF. The genes are TRBV18 and TRBJ1-2, with D perhaps TRBD1 (5 bases). The CDR3 consists of 14 residues. CDR1 and CDR2 (germline): KGHSH, LQKENI. Trimming cost V 1 base and J 2 bases, with 8 bases left between them.

V usage is TRBV29-1 and J usage is TRBJ2-3, with a weak D call TRBD2 (5 bases). Trimming removed 4 bases from V and 2 bases from J, with 7 bases in between. The CDR3 is 12 residues long. Per the germline V gene, CDR1 is SQVTM and CDR2 is ANQGSEA. CDR3 DNA sequence: TGCAGCGTTGGGGGAGCCACAGATACGCAGTATTTT. Amino acid sequence: CSVGGATDTQYF.

V is TRBV24-1 and J is TRBJ2-5, with TRBD1 matching over 7 bases. In germline, CDR1 is KGHDR, CDR2 SFDVKD. This CDR3 contains 14 residues. After removal of 7 bases from V and 3 bases from J, the junction contained 7 bases not matched to a gene. The CDR3 is CATSEGTDKETQYF. The CDR3 DNA sequence: TGTGCCACCAGCGAAGGGACAGATAAAGAGACCCAGTACTTC.

The rearrangement links TRBV9 to TRBJ2-1; tentatively, D is TRBD1 (6 bases). Germline CDR1 and CDR2: SGDLS and YYNGEE. The CDR3 is made up of 15 amino acids. V dropped 3 bases and J dropped 8 bases, with 18 bases sitting between them. The CDR3 DNA sequence: TGTGCCAGCAGCGGCCAGGGGTGGGGTGGCGATGAGCAGTTCTTC. It encodes CASSGQGWGGDEQFF.

The V and J genes are TRBV9 and TRBJ2-7; possibly TRBD2 for D (6 bases). Trimming stripped 3 bases from V and 0 bases from J, with 19 bases between. The CDR3 consists of 17 residues. Germline V lookup: CDR1 SGDLS, CDR2 YYNGEE. CDR3 sequence reads: CASSASRLDFSSYEQYF. DNA of the CDR3: TGTGCCAGCAGCGCCTCGAGACTAGACTTCAGCTCCTACGAGCAGTACTTC.

The gene calls are TRBV7-2 and TRBJ1-1; D unresolved. Germline V gives CDR1 SGHTA, CDR2 FQGNSA. Trimming left V 6 bases short and J 3 bases short, with 17 bases between. This CDR3 comprises 15 residues. The DNA of the CDR3 is TGTGCCAGCAGGCCTCGTAGCGGGGTTGACACTGAAGCTTTCTTT. Residues: CASRPRSGVDTEAFF.

Points on this clone: Other nucleotide sequences in the sample specify the same CDR3. The V call is TRBV4-2, the J call TRBJ2-7; D call uncertain. Germline loops: CDR1 LGHNA, CDR2 YNFKEQ. V was cut by 1 base and J by 0 bases, with 7 bases left in between. The CDR3 is 14 residues long. The CDR3 spells CASSQGAGSYEQYF. The CDR3 nucleotides read TGTGCCAGCAGCCAAGGTGCCGGCTCCTACGAGCAGTACTTC.

The chain carries TRBV3-1 (or the pseudogene TRBV3-2) and TRBJ2-7; 9 bases map to TRBD1. V shed 4 bases, J shed 5 bases, and the junction held 6 bases outside the gene matches. Germline-derived CDR1 and CDR2 are LGHDT and YNNKEL (reference sequence). The CDR3 loop spans 14 amino acids. CDR3 in DNA: TGTGCCAGCAGCCTGACGGGACAGGGTCACGAGCAGTACTTC. It specifies CASSLTGQGHEQYF.

The J gene is TRBJ2-2, the V gene TRBV5-4, with a possible D match to TRBD1 (5 bases). The germline gives CDR1 SGHNT, CDR2 YYREEE (reference sequence). The CDR3 is made up of 14 amino acids. V was pared by 1 base and J by 5 bases, with 9 bases between. CDR3 coding DNA: TGTGCCAGCAGCTTGCAGGGAAGGACCGGGGAGCTGTTTTTT. Its protein product is CASSLQGRTGELFF.

V usage is TRBV4-1 and J usage is TRBJ1-2, with 10 nucleotides matching TRBD1. The trim removed 3 bases at V and 8 bases at J, leaving 9 bases unmatched. Germline-derived CDR1 and CDR2 are MGHRA and YSYEKL. The length of the CDR3 is 15 residues. The CDR3 sequence: CASSQDSGTGDGYTF. The CDR3 DNA is TGCGCCAGCAGCCAGGACTCGGGGACAGGGGACGGCTACACCTTC.

Points on this clone: This CDR3 is also generated by other DNA sequences in the sample. This chain uses TRBV5-1 with TRBJ1-6; 7 nucleotides line up with TRBD1. The length of the CDR3 is 14 residues. V was clipped by 4 bases and J by 6 bases; unmatched bases: 4. Germline V gene data show CDR1 as SGHRS and CDR2 as YFSETQ. CDR3 in amino acids: CASSLGQSNSPLHF. The CDR3 DNA is TGCGCCAGCAGCCTGGGACAGTCTAATTCACCCCTCCACTTT.

The rearrangement uses TRBV21-1 and TRBJ2-7; no check of the table's D call, TRBD1, against the DNA was made. TRBV21-1 is a pseudogene segment. CDR3 size: 17 residues. CDR3 coding DNA: TGTGCCAGCAGGGCGGGACAGGGGGGAAAAGGGGCCTACGAGCAGTACTTC. Its protein is CASRAGQGGKGAYEQYF.

Turning to this clone: Other DNA sequences from this sample encode an identical CDR3 as well. V and J are TRBV27 and TRBJ1-1; D is uncertain. The CDR3 consists of 13 residues. The V end lost 0 bases, the J end lost 1 base, and 3 bases lay between the germline ends. The germline V gene has CDR1 MNHEY and CDR2 SMNVEV (reference sequence). The CDR3 coding sequence is TGTGCCAGCAGTTTATCTCGGAACACTGAAGCTTTCTTT. Its protein is CASSLSRNTEAFF.

The gene calls are TRBV10-1 and TRBJ1-3, with D maybe TRBD1 (5 bases). In germline, CDR1 is WNHNN, CDR2 SYGVQD (reference sequence). The CDR3 sequence is 17 residues long. Trimming left V 3 bases short and J 2 bases short, with 17 bases between. Written as DNA, the CDR3 is TGCGCCAGCAGTGAATTTTTCGCCGGGGGAACTGGAAACACCATATATTTT. It yields the protein CASSEFFAGGTGNTIYF.

The chain joins TRBV5-5 to TRBJ2-5, with 13 bases fitting TRBD2. There are 15 residues in the CDR3. The V segment lost 5 bases and the J segment 5 bases; nucleotides outside the gene matches: 6. Germline V gene sequence: CDR1 SGHKS, CDR2 YYEKEE (reference sequence). CDR3 region: CASSLLAGGQETQYF. The DNA of the CDR3 is TGTGCCAGCAGTCTACTAGCGGGGGGGCAGGAGACCCAGTACTTC.

This clone was seen more than once but under ten times. The rearrangement joins TRBV29-1 to TRBJ1-1; TRBD1 might be the D (5 bases). Trimming cost V 8 bases and J 5 bases, with 18 bases left between them. Per the germline V gene, CDR1 is SQVTM and CDR2 is ANQGSEA. CDR3 length: 13 residues. The CDR3 nucleotides are TGCAGCTCGGGACGGGGAGAGGGAACTGAAGCTTTCTTT. This encodes CSSGRGEGTEAFF. The full variable domain, completed using reference TRBV29-1 and TRBJ1-1, is SAVISQKPSRDICQRGTSLTIQCQVDSQVTMMFWYRQQPGQSLTLIATANQGSEATYESGFVIDKFPISRPNLTFSTLTVSNMSPEDSSIYLCSSGRGEGTEAFFGQGTRLTVV.

The chain uses TRBV5-8 and TRBJ2-3; unclear D gene. The germline V gene has CDR1 SGHTS and CDR2 YDEGEE. V dropped 0 bases and J dropped 8 bases, with 7 bases sitting between them. This CDR3 spans 12 amino acids. CDR3 in amino acids: CASSLGATTQYF. CDR3 coding DNA: TGTGCCAGCAGCTTGGGGGCGACTACGCAGTATTTT.

CDR3 region: CASSLLGDFGYTF. In nucleotides, the CDR3 is TGTGCCAGCAGCTTATTAGGGGATTTCGGCTACACCTTC. The V and J genes are TRBV7-2 and TRBJ1-2; TRBD1 might be the D (5 bases). Looked up from germline, CDR1 is SGHTA and CDR2 is FQGNSA. Deletions cut 2 bases from V and 8 bases from J, with 12 bases between. CDR3 size: 13 residues.

The rearrangement links TRBV19 to TRBJ1-1; D is unclear. The CDR3 loop spans 15 amino acids. Germline lookup yields CDR1 LNHDA and CDR2 SQIVND (reference sequence). Between the trimmed V and J ends, which lost 3 bases and 2 bases, there was a span of 13 bases. In DNA form, the CDR3 reads TGTGCCAGTAGTATTAGGGAGAATACCAACACTGAAGCTTTCTTT. Translated, it gives CASSIRENTNTEAFF.

The chain combines TRBV5-1 with TRBJ1-2, with 7 bases matching TRBD1. This CDR3 has 14 residues. Germline-derived CDR1 and CDR2 are SGHRS and YFSETQ. Trimming took 4 bases from V and 0 from J; bases not matched to a gene: 3. In DNA, the CDR3 is TGCGCCAGCAGCGCGGGACAGACTAACTATGGCTACACCTTC. Amino acids: CASSAGQTNYGYTF.

Concerning this clone itself: Other nucleotide sequences from this sample produce the same CDR3. The chain is built from TRBV19 and TRBJ1-2, with TRBD1 as a possible D gene (5 bases). The CDR3 runs to 13 residues. The V and J ends lost 3 bases and 4 bases respectively, with 9 bases between them. Germline-derived CDR1 and CDR2 are LNHDA and SQIVND (reference sequence). The CDR3 sequence: CASSIGQGYGYTF. The CDR3 DNA is TGTGCCAGTAGTATCGGACAAGGCTATGGCTACACCTTC.

This chain joins TRBV19 and TRBJ1-1; tentatively, D is TRBD1 (6 bases). The CDR3 contains 14 residues. V lost 6 bases and J lost 2, with 13 bases in between. Germline CDR1 reads LNHDA; CDR2 reads SQIVND (reference sequence). CDR3 coding DNA: TGTGCCAGTAGGGGAGAACAGGGAAACACTGAAGCTTTCTTT. Amino acids: CASRGEQGNTEAFF.

The V and J genes are TRBV18 and TRBJ2-3; D is possibly TRBD2 (5 bases). The CDR3 is 13 residues long. CDR1 is KGHSH, CDR2 LQKENI, per germline. The V gene lost 1 base and the J gene lost 4 bases, with 6 bases spanning the gap. The CDR3 here is CASSPQLADTQYF. The CDR3 DNA reads as TGTGCCAGCTCACCACAACTAGCAGATACGCAGTATTTT.

The chain carries TRBV15 and TRBJ2-7; TRBD1 is a possible D gene (6 bases). The V end was cut by 1 base, the J end by 3 bases, with 7 bases between. Germline lookup yields CDR1 LNHNV and CDR2 YYDKDF (reference sequence). This CDR3 is 13 amino acids long. Here the CDR3 reads CATSRGRGYEQYF. In nucleotides, the CDR3 is TGTGCCACCAGCAGAGGCAGGGGCTACGAGCAGTACTTC.

This chain links TRBV11-2 with TRBJ1-6; TRBD1 agrees at 8 bases. This CDR3 has 17 residues. CDR1 and CDR2 (germline): SGHAT, FQNNGV. V shed 2 bases and J 7 bases; nucleotides not matched to a gene: 10. CDR3: CASSLRGAGGLNSPLHF. In DNA, the CDR3 is TGTGCCAGCAGCTTACGGGGGGCAGGGGGCTTGAATTCACCCCTCCACTTT.

The rearrangement joins TRBV10-3 to TRBJ2-7; D possibly corresponds to TRBD2 (6 bases). The CDR3 loop spans 14 amino acids. V shed 4 bases and J shed 0 bases, with 10 bases lying between them. Germline V gives CDR1 ENHRY, CDR2 SYGVKD. CDR3 sequence (DNA): TGTGCCATCAGTGTGGGGGGTAGCTCCTACGAGCAGTACTTC. Amino acids: CAISVGGSSYEQYF.